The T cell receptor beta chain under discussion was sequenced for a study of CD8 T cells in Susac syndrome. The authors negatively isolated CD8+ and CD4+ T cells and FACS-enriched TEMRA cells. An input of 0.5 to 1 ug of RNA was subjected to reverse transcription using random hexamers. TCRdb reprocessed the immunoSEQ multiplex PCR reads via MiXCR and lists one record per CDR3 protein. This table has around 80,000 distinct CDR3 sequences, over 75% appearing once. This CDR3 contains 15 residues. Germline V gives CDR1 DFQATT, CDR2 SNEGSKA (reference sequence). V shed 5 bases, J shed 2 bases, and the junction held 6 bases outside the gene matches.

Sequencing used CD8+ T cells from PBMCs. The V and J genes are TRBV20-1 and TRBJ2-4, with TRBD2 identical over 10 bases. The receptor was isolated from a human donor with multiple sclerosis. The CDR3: CSAERGGGSKNIQYF. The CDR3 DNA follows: TGCAGTGCTGAGCGGGGGGGCGGTTCCAAAAACATTCAGTACTTC.